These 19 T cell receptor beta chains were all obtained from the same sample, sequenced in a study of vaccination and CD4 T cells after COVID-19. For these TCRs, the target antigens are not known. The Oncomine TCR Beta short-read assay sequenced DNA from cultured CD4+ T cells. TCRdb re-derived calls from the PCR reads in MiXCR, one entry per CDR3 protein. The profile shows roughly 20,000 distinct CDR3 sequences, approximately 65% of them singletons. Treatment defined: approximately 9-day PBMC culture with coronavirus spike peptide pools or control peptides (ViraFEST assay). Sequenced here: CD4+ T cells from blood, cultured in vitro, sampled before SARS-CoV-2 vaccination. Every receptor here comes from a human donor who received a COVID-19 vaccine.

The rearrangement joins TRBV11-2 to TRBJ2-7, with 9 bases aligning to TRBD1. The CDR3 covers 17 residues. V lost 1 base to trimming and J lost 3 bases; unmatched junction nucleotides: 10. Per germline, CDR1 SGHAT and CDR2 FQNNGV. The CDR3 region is CASSLVGTGTRNYEQYF. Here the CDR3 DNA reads TGTGCCAGCAGCTTAGTGGGGACAGGGACCAGAAACTACGAGCAGTACTTC.

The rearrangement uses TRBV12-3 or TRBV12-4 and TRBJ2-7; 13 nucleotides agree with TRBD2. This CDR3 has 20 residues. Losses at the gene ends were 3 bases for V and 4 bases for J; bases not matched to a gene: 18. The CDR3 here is CASSFYGRLAGGRRRYEQYF. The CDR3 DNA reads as TGTGCCAGCAGTTTTTATGGGAGACTAGCGGGGGGCCGAAGGAGATACGAGCAGTACTTC.

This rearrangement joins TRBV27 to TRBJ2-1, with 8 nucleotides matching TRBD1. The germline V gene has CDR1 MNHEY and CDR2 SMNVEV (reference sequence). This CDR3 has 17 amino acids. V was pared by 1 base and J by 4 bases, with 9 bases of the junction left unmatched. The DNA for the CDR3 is TGTGCCAGCAGTTTATTAACAGGGGGGATTCCATACAATGAGCAGTTCTTC. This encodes CASSLLTGGIPYNEQFF.

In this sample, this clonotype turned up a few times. This CDR3 is CASSRAGQGLETQYF. The CDR3 region has the DNA TGTGCCAGCAGCCGAGCGGGACAGGGGTTGGAGACCCAGTACTTC. The chain couples TRBV5-6 to TRBJ2-5, with 10 bases that match TRBD1. The germline V gene encodes CDR1 SGHDT and CDR2 YYEEEE. The trim removed 4 bases at V and 5 bases at J, leaving 8 bases unmatched. The CDR3 contains 15 residues.

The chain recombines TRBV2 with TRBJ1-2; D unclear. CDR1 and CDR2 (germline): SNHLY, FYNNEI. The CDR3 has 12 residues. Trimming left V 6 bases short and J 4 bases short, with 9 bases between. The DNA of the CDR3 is TGTGCCAGCAGAGAGGCCGGCTATGGCTACACCTTC. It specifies CASREAGYGYTF. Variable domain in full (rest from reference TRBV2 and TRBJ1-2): EPEVTQTPSHQVTQMGQEVILRCVPISNHLYFYWYRQILGQKVEFLVSFYNNEISEKSEIFDDQFSVERPDGSNFTLKIRSTKLEDSAMYFCASREAGYGYTFGSGTRLTVV.

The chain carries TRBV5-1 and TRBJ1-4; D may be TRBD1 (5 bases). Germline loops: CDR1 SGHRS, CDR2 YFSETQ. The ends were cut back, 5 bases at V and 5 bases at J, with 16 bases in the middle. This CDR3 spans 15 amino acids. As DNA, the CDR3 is TGCGCCAGCAGTAAGGGAGGGGACCGGAATGAAAAACTGTTTTTT. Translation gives CASSKGGDRNEKLFF.

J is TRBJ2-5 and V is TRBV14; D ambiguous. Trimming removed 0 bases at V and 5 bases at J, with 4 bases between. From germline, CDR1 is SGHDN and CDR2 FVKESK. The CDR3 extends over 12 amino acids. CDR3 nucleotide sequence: TGTGCCAGCAGCCAAGATTGGGAGACCCAGTACTTC. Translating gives CASSQDWETQYF.

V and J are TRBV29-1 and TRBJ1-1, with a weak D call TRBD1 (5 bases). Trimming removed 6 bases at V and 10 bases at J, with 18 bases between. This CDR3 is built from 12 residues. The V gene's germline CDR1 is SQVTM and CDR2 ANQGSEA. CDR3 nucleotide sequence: TGCAGCGTCGGGGGGGGACTGGGAGCAGCTTTCTTT. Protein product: CSVGGGLGAAFF.

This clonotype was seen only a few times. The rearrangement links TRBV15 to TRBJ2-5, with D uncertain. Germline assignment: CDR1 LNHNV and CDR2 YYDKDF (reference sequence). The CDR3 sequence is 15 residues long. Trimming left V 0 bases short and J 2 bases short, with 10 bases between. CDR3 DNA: TGTGCCACCAGCAGAGATCGGGTACAGCAAGAGACCCAGTACTTC. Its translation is CATSRDRVQQETQYF.

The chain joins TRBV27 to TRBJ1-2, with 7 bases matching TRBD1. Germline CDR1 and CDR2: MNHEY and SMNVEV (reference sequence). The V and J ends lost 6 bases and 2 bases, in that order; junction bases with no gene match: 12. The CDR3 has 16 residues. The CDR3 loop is CASSSIRDSKNYGYTF. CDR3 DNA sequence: TGTGCCAGCAGCTCTATCCGGGACAGCAAAAACTATGGCTACACCTTC.

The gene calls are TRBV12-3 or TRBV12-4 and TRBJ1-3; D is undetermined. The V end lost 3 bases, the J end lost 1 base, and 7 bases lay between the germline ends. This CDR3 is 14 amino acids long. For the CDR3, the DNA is TGTGCCAGCAGTTTTGATCAGTCTGGAAACACCATATATTTT. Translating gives CASSFDQSGNTIYF.

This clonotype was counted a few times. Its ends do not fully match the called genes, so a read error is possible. The CDR3 DNA reads as TGTGCCAGCAGTTACCGGGTAGCGGGGGGCCCGACGAACTTC. Translation gives CASSYRVAGGPTNF. The J gene is TRBJ2-7, the V gene TRBV6-5; TRBD2 matches 10 bases. The germline V gene encodes CDR1 MNHEY and CDR2 SVGAGI. CDR3 length: 14 residues.

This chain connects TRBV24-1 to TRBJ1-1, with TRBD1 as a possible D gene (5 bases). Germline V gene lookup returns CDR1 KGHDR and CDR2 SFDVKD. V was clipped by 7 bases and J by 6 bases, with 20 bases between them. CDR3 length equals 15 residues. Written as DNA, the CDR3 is TGTGCCACCAGGGGGGGAAGGGAAAAAAGTCCTGAAGCTTTCTTT. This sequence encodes CATRGGREKSPEAFF.

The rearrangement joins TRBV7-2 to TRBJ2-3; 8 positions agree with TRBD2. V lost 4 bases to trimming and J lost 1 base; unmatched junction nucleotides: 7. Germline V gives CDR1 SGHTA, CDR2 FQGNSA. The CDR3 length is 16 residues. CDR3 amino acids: CASSSAGSGGTDTQYF. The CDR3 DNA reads TGTGCCAGCAGCTCTGCTGGTAGCGGGGGCACAGATACGCAGTATTTT.

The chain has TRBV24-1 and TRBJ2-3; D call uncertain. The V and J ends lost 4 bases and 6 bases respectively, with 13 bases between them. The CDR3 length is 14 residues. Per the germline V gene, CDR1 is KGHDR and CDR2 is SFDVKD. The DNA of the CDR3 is TGTGCCACCAGTGAAGCAGGTAAAGTGGATACGCAGTATTTT. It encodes CATSEAGKVDTQYF.

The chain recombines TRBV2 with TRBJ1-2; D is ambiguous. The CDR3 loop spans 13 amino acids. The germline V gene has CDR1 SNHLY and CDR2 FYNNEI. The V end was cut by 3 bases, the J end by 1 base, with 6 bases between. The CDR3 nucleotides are TGTGCCAGCAGTGAGCGGATTAACTATGGCTACACCTTC. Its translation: CASSERINYGYTF.

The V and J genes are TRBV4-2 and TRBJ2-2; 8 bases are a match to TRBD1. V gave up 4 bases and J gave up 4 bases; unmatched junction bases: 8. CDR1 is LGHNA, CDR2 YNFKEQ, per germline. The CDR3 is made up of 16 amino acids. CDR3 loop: CASSLTGVPGTGELFF. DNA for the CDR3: TGTGCCAGCAGCCTGACAGGGGTCCCGGGCACCGGGGAGCTGTTTTTT.

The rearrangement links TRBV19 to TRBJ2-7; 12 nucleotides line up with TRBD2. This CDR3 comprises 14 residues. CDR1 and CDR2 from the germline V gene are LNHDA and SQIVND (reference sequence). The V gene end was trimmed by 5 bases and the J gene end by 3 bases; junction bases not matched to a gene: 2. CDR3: CASSGTSGYYEQYF. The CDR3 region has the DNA TGTGCCAGTAGTGGGACTAGCGGGTACTACGAGCAGTACTTC.

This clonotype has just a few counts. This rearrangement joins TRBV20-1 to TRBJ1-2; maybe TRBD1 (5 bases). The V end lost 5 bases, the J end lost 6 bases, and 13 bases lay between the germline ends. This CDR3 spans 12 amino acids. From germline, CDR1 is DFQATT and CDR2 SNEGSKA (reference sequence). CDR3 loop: CSAGARADGYTF. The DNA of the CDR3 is TGCAGTGCTGGTGCCAGGGCCGATGGCTACACCTTC.